This T cell receptor beta chain was documented in a study of post-analysis software for immune sequencing data. Study-wide findings and caveats: A significant reduction in normalized Chao1 diversity was observed in multiple sclerosis patients versus controls. Under the F measure, samples that were prepared in one batch clustered strongly together.

Incorporated into the TCR beta cDNA libraries were unique molecular identifiers, which served to reduce PCR and sequencing biases. TCRdb ran MiXCR on the PCR reads and lists one entry per CDR3 protein. The data hold around 150,000 distinct CDR3 sequences, with under 40% observed a single time. This clonotype was recorded a few times. Its antigen is unidentified. This receptor was identified in a girl aged 10 to 17 with multiple sclerosis. This material consisted of blood, taken after autologous hematopoietic stem cell transplantation.

The CDR3 DNA reads as TGTGCCAGCAGACCCCGGGGGACTGAAGCTTTCTTT. Its protein product is CASRPRGTEAFF. This chain uses TRBV6-6 with TRBJ1-1; a possible D gene is TRBD1 (5 bases). With 6 bases removed from V and 5 bases from J, the gap between germline ends came to 10 bases. The germline gives CDR1 MNHNY, CDR2 SVGAGI (reference sequence). The CDR3 covers 12 residues.